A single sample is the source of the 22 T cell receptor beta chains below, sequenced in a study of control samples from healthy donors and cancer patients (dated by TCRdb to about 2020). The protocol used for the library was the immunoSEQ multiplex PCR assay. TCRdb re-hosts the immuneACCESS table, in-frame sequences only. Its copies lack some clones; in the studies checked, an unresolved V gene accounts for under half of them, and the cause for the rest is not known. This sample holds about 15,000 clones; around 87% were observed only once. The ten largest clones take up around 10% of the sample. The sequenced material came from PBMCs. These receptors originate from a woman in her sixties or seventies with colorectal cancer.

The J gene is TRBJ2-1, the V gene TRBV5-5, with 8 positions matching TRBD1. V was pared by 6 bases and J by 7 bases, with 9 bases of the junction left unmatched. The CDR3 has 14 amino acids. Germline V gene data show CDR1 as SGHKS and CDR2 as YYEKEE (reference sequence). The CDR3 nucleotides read TGTGCCAGCAAGGACAGGGTCTCGTGGAATGAGCAGTTCTTC. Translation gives CASKDRVSWNEQFF.

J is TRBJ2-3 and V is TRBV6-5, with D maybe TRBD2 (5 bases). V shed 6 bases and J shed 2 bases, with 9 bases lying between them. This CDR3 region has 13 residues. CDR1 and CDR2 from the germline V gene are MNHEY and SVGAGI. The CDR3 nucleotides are TGTGCCAGCAGGAGGGTTATCACAGATACGCAGTATTTT. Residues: CASRRVITDTQYF.

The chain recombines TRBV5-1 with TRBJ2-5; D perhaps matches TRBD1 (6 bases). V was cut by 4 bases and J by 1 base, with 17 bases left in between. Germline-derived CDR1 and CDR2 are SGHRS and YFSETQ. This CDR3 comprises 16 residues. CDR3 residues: CASSVIGTGSQETQYF. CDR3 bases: TGCGCCAGCAGCGTAATAGGTACAGGGAGCCAAGAGACCCAGTACTTC.

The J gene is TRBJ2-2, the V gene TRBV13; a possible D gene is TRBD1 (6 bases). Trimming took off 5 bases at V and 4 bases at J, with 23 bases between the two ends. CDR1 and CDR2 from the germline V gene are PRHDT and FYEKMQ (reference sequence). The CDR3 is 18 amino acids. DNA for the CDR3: TGTGCCAGCAGCCCCCCGTTTTTTGGGGGCGACGGCACCGGGGAGCTGTTTTTT. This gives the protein CASSPPFFGGDGTGELFF.

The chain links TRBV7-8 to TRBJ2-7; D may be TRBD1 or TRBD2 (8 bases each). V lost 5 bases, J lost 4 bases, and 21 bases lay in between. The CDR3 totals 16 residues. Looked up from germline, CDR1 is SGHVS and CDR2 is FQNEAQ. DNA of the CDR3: TGTGCCAGCAGCCGTCAGGGGGCGGGGGGATTATACGAGCAGTACTTC. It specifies CASSRQGAGGLYEQYF.

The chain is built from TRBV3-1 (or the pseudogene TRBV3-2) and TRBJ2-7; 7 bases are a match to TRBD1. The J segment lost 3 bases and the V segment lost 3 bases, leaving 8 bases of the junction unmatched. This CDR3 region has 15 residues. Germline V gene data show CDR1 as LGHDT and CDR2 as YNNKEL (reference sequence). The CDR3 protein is CASSQVPGQNYEQYF. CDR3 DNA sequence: TGTGCCAGCAGCCAGGTGCCGGGACAGAACTACGAGCAGTACTTC.

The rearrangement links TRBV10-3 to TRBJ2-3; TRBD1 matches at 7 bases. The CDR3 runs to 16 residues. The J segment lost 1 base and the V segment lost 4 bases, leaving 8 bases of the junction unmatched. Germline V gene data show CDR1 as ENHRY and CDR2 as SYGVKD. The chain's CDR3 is CAISAPGTVGTDTQYF. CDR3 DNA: TGTGCCATCAGTGCCCCGGGGACAGTTGGCACAGATACGCAGTATTTT.

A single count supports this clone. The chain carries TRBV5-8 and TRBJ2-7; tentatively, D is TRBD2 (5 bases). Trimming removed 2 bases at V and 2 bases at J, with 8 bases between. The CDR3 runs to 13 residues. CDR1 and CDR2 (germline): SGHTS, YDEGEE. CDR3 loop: CASSFPGTYEQYF. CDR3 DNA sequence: TGTGCCAGCAGCTTTCCCGGGACCTACGAGCAGTACTTC.

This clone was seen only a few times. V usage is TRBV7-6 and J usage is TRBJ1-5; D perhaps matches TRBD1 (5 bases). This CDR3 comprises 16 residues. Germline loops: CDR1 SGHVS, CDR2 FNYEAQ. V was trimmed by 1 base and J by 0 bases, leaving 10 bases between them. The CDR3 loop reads CASSLGGAFSNQPQHF. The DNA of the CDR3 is TGTGCCAGCAGCTTAGGAGGGGCTTTTAGCAATCAGCCCCAGCATTTT. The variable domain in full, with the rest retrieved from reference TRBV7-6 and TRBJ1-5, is GAGVSQSPRYKVTKRGQDVALRCDPISGHVSLYWYRQALGQGPEFLTYFNYEAQQDKSGLPNDRFSAERPEGSISTLTIQRTEQRDSAMYRCASSLGGAFSNQPQHFGDGTRLSIL.

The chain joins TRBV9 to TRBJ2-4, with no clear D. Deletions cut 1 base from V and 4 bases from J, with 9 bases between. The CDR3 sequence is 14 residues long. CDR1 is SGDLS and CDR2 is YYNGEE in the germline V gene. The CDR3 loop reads CASSVSPGKNIQYF. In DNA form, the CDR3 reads TGTGCCAGCAGCGTATCGCCCGGGAAAAACATTCAGTACTTC.

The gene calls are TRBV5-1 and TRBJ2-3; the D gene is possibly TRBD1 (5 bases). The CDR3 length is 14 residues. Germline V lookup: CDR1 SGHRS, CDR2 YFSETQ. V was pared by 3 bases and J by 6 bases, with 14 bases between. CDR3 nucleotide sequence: TGCGCCAGCAGCTCCGGACACGACCTCGATACGCAGTATTTT. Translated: CASSSGHDLDTQYF.

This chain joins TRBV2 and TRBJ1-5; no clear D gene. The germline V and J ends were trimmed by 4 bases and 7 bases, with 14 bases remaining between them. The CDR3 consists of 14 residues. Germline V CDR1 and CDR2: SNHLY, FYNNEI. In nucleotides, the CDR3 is TGTGCCAGCAGTGCTGAGGCGGTCCAACAGCCCCAGCATTTT. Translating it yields CASSAEAVQQPQHF.

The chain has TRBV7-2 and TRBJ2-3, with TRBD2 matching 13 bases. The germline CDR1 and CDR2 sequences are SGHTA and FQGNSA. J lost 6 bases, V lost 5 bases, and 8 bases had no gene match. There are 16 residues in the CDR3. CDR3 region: CASSPPGLAGPDTQYF. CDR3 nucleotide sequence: TGTGCCAGCAGCCCCCCGGGACTAGCGGGACCCGATACGCAGTATTTT.

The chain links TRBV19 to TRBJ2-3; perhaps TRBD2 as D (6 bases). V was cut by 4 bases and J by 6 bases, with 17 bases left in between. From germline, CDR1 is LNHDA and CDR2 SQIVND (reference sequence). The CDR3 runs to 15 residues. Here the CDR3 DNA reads TGTGCCAGTAGTAGGGTCGGGCAGGCGGGGGATACGCAGTATTTT. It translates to CASSRVGQAGDTQYF.

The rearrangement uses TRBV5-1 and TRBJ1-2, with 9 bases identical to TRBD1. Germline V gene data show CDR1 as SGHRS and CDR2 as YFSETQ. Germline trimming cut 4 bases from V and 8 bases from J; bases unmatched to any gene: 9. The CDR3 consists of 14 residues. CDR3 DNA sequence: TGCGCCAGCAGCGGAGGACAGGGGTGGGACGGCTACACCTTC. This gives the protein CASSGGQGWDGYTF.

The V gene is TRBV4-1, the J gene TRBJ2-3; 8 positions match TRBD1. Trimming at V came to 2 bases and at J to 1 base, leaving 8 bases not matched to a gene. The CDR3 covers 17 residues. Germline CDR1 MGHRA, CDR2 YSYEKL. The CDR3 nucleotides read TGCGCCAGCAGCCAACGGGACAGGTTAAAGGGCACAGATACGCAGTATTTT. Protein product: CASSQRDRLKGTDTQYF.

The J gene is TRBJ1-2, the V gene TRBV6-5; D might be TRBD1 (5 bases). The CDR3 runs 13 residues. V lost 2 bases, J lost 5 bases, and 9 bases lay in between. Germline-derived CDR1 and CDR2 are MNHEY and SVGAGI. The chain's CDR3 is CASSYRGGYGYTF. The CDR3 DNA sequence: TGTGCCAGCAGTTACCGGGGGGGGTATGGCTACACCTTC.

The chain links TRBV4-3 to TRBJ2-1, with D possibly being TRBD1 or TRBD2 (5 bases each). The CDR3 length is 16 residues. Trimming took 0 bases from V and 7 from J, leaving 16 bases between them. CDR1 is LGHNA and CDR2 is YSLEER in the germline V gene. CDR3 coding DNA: TGCGCCAGCAGCCAAGAGAGGGTCCAGGGATGGAATGAGCAGTTCTTC. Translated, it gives CASSQERVQGWNEQFF.

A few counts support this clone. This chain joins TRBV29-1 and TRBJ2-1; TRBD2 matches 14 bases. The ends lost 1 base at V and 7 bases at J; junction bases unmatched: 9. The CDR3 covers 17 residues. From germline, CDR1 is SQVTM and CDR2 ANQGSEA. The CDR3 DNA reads TGCAGCGTTGAAGGACCGACTAGCGGGAGGGCCTTGAATGAGCAGTTCTTC. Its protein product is CSVEGPTSGRALNEQFF.

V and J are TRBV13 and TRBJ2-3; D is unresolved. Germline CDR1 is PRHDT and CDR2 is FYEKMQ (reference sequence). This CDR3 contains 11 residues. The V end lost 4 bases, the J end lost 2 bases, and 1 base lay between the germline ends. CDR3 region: CASSYTDTQYF. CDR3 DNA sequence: TGTGCCAGCAGCTACACAGATACGCAGTATTTT.

The CDR3 coding sequence is TGCGCCAGCAGAGTGGGCGGGCAGACTGTTAATGAAAAACTGTTTTTT. This gives the protein CASRVGGQTVNEKLFF. The V call is TRBV5-1, the J call TRBJ1-4; D is uncertain. Looked up from germline, CDR1 is SGHRS and CDR2 is YFSETQ. CDR3 length: 16 amino acids. With 5 bases removed from V and 4 bases from J, the gap between germline ends came to 18 bases.

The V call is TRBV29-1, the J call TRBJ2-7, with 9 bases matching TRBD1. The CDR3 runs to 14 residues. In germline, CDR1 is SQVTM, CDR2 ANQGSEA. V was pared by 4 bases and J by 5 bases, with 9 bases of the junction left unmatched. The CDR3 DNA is TGCAGCGTTGCAACCGGGACAGGGAAGAACGAGCAGTACTTC. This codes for CSVATGTGKNEQYF.